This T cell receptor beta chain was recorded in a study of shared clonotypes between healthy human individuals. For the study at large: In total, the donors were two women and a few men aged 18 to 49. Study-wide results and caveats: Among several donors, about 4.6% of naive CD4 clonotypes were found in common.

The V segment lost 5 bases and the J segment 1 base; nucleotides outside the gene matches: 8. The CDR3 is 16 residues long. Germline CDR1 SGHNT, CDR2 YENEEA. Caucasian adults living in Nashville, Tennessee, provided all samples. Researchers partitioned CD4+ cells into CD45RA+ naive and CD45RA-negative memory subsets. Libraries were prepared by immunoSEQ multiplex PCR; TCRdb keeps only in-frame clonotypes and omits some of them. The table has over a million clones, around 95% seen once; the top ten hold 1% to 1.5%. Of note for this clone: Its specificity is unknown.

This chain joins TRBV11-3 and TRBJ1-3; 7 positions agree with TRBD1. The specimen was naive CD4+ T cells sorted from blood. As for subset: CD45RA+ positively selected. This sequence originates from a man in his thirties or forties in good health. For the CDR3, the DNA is TGTGCCAGCAGCCTCCACCGGGACAGATCTGGAAACACCATATATTTT. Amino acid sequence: CASSLHRDRSGNTIYF.